The 5 T cell receptor beta chains listed next were all sequenced from one sample in a study of cytomegalovirus exposure and HLA in healthy donors. Assay used: immunoSEQ multiplex PCR; TCRdb lists only in-frame clones, some missing. The table records about 73,000 clones, around 90% of them present only once. The sample was PBMCs. The receptors come from a woman between 18 and 29 years old in good health and CMV-seropositive.

This clone has only one observation. The J gene is TRBJ2-1, the V gene TRBV30; the match to TRBD1 covers 8 bases. Losses at the gene ends were 1 base for V and 6 bases for J; bases not matched to a gene: 8. CDR3 length: 15 amino acids. Germline-derived CDR1 and CDR2 are GTSNPN and SVGIG (reference sequence). The CDR3 loop reads CAWSAGGTGTNEQFF. The CDR3 DNA is TGTGCCTGGAGTGCTGGTGGGACAGGTACCAATGAGCAGTTCTTC. The full variable domain, with the rest looked up from reference TRBV30 and TRBJ2-1, is SQTIHQWPATLVQPVGSPLSLECTVEGTSNPNLYWYRQAAGRGLQLLFYSVGIGQISSEVPQNLSASRPQDRQFILSSKKLLLSDSGFYLCAWSAGGTGTNEQFFGPGTRLTVL.

The rearrangement links TRBV19 to TRBJ2-2, with D perhaps TRBD2 (6 bases). CDR1 and CDR2 from the germline V gene are LNHDA and SQIVND (reference sequence). The CDR3 contains 16 residues. Trimming left V 6 bases short and J 3 bases short, with 17 bases between. CDR3 sequence (DNA): TGTGCCAGTAGCCGCTCTGGAGGGATGGACACCGGGGAGCTGTTTTTT. This gives the protein CASSRSGGMDTGELFF.

The V gene is TRBV5-4, the J gene TRBJ1-2; D is possibly TRBD1 (5 bases). There are 12 residues in the CDR3. Trimming stripped 5 bases from V and 4 bases from J, with 9 bases between. The germline CDR1 and CDR2 sequences are SGHNT and YYREEE (reference sequence). The CDR3 DNA reads TGTGCCAGCAGTGGGGGGGGCTATGGCTACACCTTC. Translated: CASSGGGYGYTF.

The CDR3 DNA is TGTGCCAGCAGCCCCCGGGGAGTCGGGACAGGGGTGCCCTACGAGCAGTACTTC. This codes for CASSPRGVGTGVPYEQYF. The V gene is TRBV7-9, the J gene TRBJ2-7, with 10 bases lining up with TRBD1. The germline gives CDR1 SEHNR, CDR2 FQNEAQ (reference sequence). The CDR3 is 18 amino acids. V dropped 5 bases and J dropped 2; count of bases not matched to a gene: 15.

The chain joins TRBV2 to TRBJ2-7; 10 nucleotides line up with TRBD2. Per the germline V gene, CDR1 is SNHLY and CDR2 is FYNNEI. There are 16 residues in the CDR3. V was pared by 6 bases and J by 5 bases, with 13 bases of the junction left unmatched. CDR3 residues: CASSLPLAGAPHEQYF. In DNA, the CDR3 is TGTGCCAGCAGCCTCCCTCTAGCGGGAGCACCCCACGAGCAGTACTTC. Using reference TRBV2 and TRBJ2-7 for the parts outside the CDR3, the full variable domain is EPEVTQTPSHQVTQMGQEVILRCVPISNHLYFYWYRQILGQKVEFLVSFYNNEISEKSEIFDDQFSVERPDGSNFTLKIRSTKLEDSAMYFCASSLPLAGAPHEQYFGPGTRLTVT.